The 17 T cell receptor beta chains given below trace back to one sample, sequenced in a study of sequential checkpoint blockade in melanoma. Treatment: randomized to nivolumab then ipilimumab (arm A) or the reverse (arm B). Assay: immunoSEQ multiplex PCR; the TCRdb copy retains only in-frame clones and omits some. The sample records 13,000 to 15,000 clones, roughly 50% being singletons. This specimen consisted of CD8+ T cells sorted from blood (inferred from file names), obtained from a patient given nivolumab and ipilimumab in sequence. These receptors were taken from a human donor with melanoma.

This clone showed up just a few times. V gene TRBV5-3 combines with J gene TRBJ2-7; 10 bases match TRBD2. TRBV5-3 is assigned to the ORF class and has an uncertain function. J gave up 3 bases and V 8 bases, and 11 bases lay outside the gene matches. The CDR3 has 15 residues. The CDR3 here is CASSPSGGAHYEQYF. The CDR3 DNA is TGTGCCAGCAGCCCAAGCGGGGGGGCCCACTACGAGCAGTACTTC.

This clone was counted a few times. V is TRBV7-2 and J is TRBJ2-3; possibly TRBD2 for D (5 bases). V lost 4 bases to trimming and J lost 4 bases, with 18 bases between them. Germline CDR1 SGHTA, CDR2 FQGNSA. The CDR3 contains 16 residues. CDR3: CASSSWTRGYSDTQYF. DNA for the CDR3: TGTGCCAGCAGCTCCTGGACCCGGGGTTATTCAGATACGCAGTATTTT.

This clone appeared a few times. The chain combines TRBV5-3 with TRBJ2-7; D possibly corresponds to TRBD1 (6 bases). Being an ORF, TRBV5-3 has a function that is uncertain. Trimming took off 8 bases at V and 1 base at J, with 19 bases between the two ends. This CDR3 comprises 15 residues. CDR3 protein: CASSQEGGQSYEQYF. Here the CDR3 DNA reads TGTGCCAGCAGCCAAGAAGGCGGACAGTCCTACGAGCAGTACTTC.

V is TRBV4-1 and J is TRBJ1-3; 11 nucleotides line up with TRBD1. CDR1 is MGHRA and CDR2 is YSYEKL in the germline V gene. Trimming at V came to 0 bases and at J to 8 bases, leaving 6 bases not matched to a gene. The CDR3 is 16 amino acids. CDR3 nucleotide sequence: TGCGCCAGCAGCCAAGAAGCCGGGACAGGGGGGGACACCATATATTTT. Translation: CASSQEAGTGGDTIYF.

Worth noting for this clone: The CDR3 ends on some other residue instead of the conserved phenylalanine or tryptophan, so this is likely a read error. Because the CDR3's place on the DNA is in doubt, the DNA is left out and the CDR3 is given as listed by TCRdb. The chain carries TRBV5-3 and TRBJ1-6; the D call of TRBD1 is as the table states it, not checked on the DNA. TRBV5-3 qualifies as an ORF whose function is uncertain. The CDR3 is 15 amino acids in total, end residues counted. The CDR3 reads CARSLGRRTGGHPST.

Written as DNA, the CDR3 is TGTGCCAGCAGCTTATTGACTAGCTGGCAGTTCTTC. Its protein is CASSLLTSWQFF. V usage is TRBV7-2 and J usage is TRBJ2-1; 7 nucleotides align to TRBD2. The CDR3 extends over 12 amino acids. V lost 2 bases, J lost 12 bases, and 4 bases stayed unmatched. The germline gives CDR1 SGHTA, CDR2 FQGNSA.

V and J are TRBV5-6 and TRBJ1-2, with a possible D match to TRBD1 (5 bases). Germline lookup yields CDR1 SGHDT and CDR2 YYEEEE. This CDR3 is built from 16 residues. V was cut by 4 bases and J by 1 base, with 17 bases left in between. CDR3 loop: CASSRSGVSGNYGYTF. The DNA of the CDR3 is TGTGCCAGCAGCCGCTCGGGGGTTTCGGGTAACTATGGCTACACCTTC.

V and J are TRBV27 and TRBJ2-7; D is perhaps TRBD2 (5 bases). This CDR3 has 15 amino acids. The V end was cut by 0 bases, the J end by 6 bases, with 15 bases between. The germline gives CDR1 MNHEY, CDR2 SMNVEV (reference sequence). The CDR3 sequence: CASSLSTGIIGEQYF. CDR3 nucleotide sequence: TGTGCCAGCAGTTTATCGACGGGAATCATAGGCGAGCAGTACTTC.

In this sample, this clone turned up a few times. This chain connects TRBV19 to TRBJ2-3; D gene ambiguous. V was trimmed by 3 bases and J by 4 bases, leaving 5 bases between them. The CDR3 is made up of 12 amino acids. CDR1 is LNHDA and CDR2 is SQIVND in the germline V gene (reference sequence). CDR3 in DNA: TGTGCCAGTAGTATCTTCGCAGATACGCAGTATTTT. Translated, it gives CASSIFADTQYF.

The rearrangement uses TRBV4-2 and TRBJ1-2; a weak D match, TRBD1 (6 bases). CDR3 length: 16 amino acids. Germline-derived CDR1 and CDR2 are LGHNA and YNFKEQ. Trimming shortened V by 0 bases and J by 3 bases, and 14 bases separated the two germline ends. DNA for the CDR3: TGTGCCAGCAGCCAAGATATAGGGGGTAGAGACTATGGCTACACCTTC. It codes for CASSQDIGGRDYGYTF.

By share, this clone counts as medium-sized. This chain uses TRBV19 with TRBJ2-1; weak D call: TRBD1 (5 bases). Germline lookup yields CDR1 LNHDA and CDR2 SQIVND (reference sequence). This CDR3 region has 13 residues. V dropped 7 bases and J dropped 7 bases, with 14 bases sitting between them. The CDR3 sequence is CASNPGLNNEQFF. For the CDR3, the DNA is TGTGCCAGTAATCCAGGGTTGAATAATGAGCAGTTCTTC.

The chain is built from TRBV7-9 and TRBJ1-5; D gene ambiguous. The germline V gene encodes CDR1 SEHNR and CDR2 FQNEAQ (reference sequence). The V end was cut by 1 base, the J end by 2 bases, with 9 bases between. This CDR3 is built from 15 residues. The CDR3 spells CASSLGVTGNQPQHF. CDR3 nucleotides: TGTGCCAGCAGCTTAGGGGTGACTGGCAATCAGCCCCAGCATTTT.

This chain joins TRBV27 and TRBJ2-6, with a possible D match to TRBD1 (6 bases). Germline CDR1 and CDR2: MNHEY and SMNVEV (reference sequence). The V and J ends lost 3 bases and 3 bases respectively, with 12 bases between them. The length of the CDR3 is 16 residues. CDR3 residues: CASSLLGASGANVLTF. CDR3 sequence (DNA): TGTGCCAGCAGTTTGTTGGGGGCGAGTGGGGCCAACGTCCTGACTTTC. Full variable domain (rest looked up from reference TRBV27 and TRBJ2-6): EAQVTQNPRYLITVTGKKLTVTCSQNMNHEYMSWYRQDPGLGLRQIYYSMNVEVTDKGDVPEGYKVSRKEKRNFPLILESPSPNQTSLYFCASSLLGASGANVLTFGAGSRLTVL.

The V call is TRBV7-9, the J call TRBJ2-7; a weak D match, TRBD2 (7 bases). The length of the CDR3 is 16 residues. Trimming took 1 base from V and 0 from J, leaving 13 bases between them. Germline loops: CDR1 SEHNR, CDR2 FQNEAQ (reference sequence). The CDR3 spells CASSLGGGLGSYEQYF. Written as DNA, the CDR3 is TGTGCCAGCAGCTTAGGGGGGGGCTTGGGCTCCTACGAGCAGTACTTC.

The gene calls are TRBV27 and TRBJ2-1; 10 positions agree with TRBD2. This CDR3 spans 15 amino acids. Losses at the gene ends were 5 bases for V and 3 bases for J; bases not matched to a gene: 4. Per germline, CDR1 MNHEY and CDR2 SMNVEV (reference sequence). The CDR3 here is CASSITSGVYNEQFF. The CDR3 DNA follows: TGTGCCAGCAGTATCACTAGCGGGGTCTACAATGAGCAGTTCTTC.

This chain uses TRBV5-6 with TRBJ2-7, with unresolved D. Germline lookup yields CDR1 SGHDT and CDR2 YYEEEE. V was trimmed by 1 base and J by 4 bases, leaving 6 bases between them. The CDR3 covers 12 residues. The CDR3 here is CASSLSLYEQYF. The CDR3 bases are TGTGCCAGCAGCTTGAGCCTTTACGAGCAGTACTTC.

This clone was observed a handful of times. The CDR3 protein is CASSLKGMNEQFF. The CDR3 DNA reads as TGTGCCAGCAGTTTAAAGGGGATGAATGAGCAGTTCTTC. The chain employs TRBV27 and TRBJ2-1, with TRBD1 as a possible D gene (5 bases). This CDR3 has 13 residues. V gave up 2 bases and J gave up 7 bases, with 9 bases separating them. Germline CDR1 reads MNHEY; CDR2 reads SMNVEV (reference sequence).